Below, 30 T cell receptor beta chains from the same sample are listed, as sequenced in a study of T-cell memory formation after mild COVID-19 (TCRdb year 2021). The receptor library was made with 5' RACE. Sequencing instrument: Illumina NovaSeq 6000. Using fastp trimming at Q25 and MiXCR clonotype assembly, TCRdb reanalyzed the public sequencing data and kept in-frame beta chains. Identical CDR3 protein sequences are pooled into one entry, listed with their most common genes and DNA. The sample yields roughly 160,000 distinct CDR3 sequences; roughly 12% were counted once. The ten largest clonotypes hold less than 4% of the sample. Sample: PBMCs or a T cell subset sorted from them (not recorded which). Receptor source: a man between 18 and 35 years old who had mild COVID-19 (a few samples of this study predate the infection). The sample titles of this study are shuffled in the database, so cell type and time point are left out; the donor was told from shared clones.

This clonotype was detected many times. The chain couples TRBV18 to TRBJ1-2; perhaps TRBD1 as D (5 bases). CDR1 and CDR2 (germline): KGHSH, LQKENI. This CDR3 spans 15 amino acids. Trimming stripped 0 bases from V and 2 bases from J, with 10 bases between. As DNA, the CDR3 is TGTGCCAGCTCACCACCGGCCAGGGAGAACTATGGCTACACCTTC. Protein product: CASSPPARENYGYTF.

This clonotype occurred a few times. V and J are TRBV9 and TRBJ2-3; TRBD1 is a possible D gene (6 bases). V was pared by 0 bases and J by 5 bases, with 7 bases between. Germline V gene sequence: CDR1 SGDLS, CDR2 YYNGEE. This CDR3 spans 13 amino acids. This CDR3 reads CASSVGGQDTQYF. The CDR3 DNA reads as TGTGCCAGCAGCGTAGGGGGACAAGATACGCAGTATTTT.

Turning to this clonotype: A much more abundant neighbour one base away suggests this may be a read error. The genes are TRBV6-5 and TRBJ1-2, with a tentative D call TRBD1 (5 bases). The CDR3 sequence is 14 residues long. The V gene's germline CDR1 is MNHEY and CDR2 SVGAGI. In DNA, the CDR3 is TGTGCCAGCAGGTACTCGGGGGATCCCTATGGCTACACCTTC. It translates to CASRYSGDPYGYTF.

The chain has TRBV5-6 and TRBJ1-5; D is uncertain. Per the germline V gene, CDR1 is SGHDT and CDR2 is YYEEEE. V was clipped by 3 bases and J by 5 bases, with 12 bases between them. The CDR3 loop spans 14 amino acids. This CDR3 is CASSSRDRDQPQHF. The CDR3 nucleotides read TGTGCCAGCAGCTCCCGGGATCGGGATCAGCCCCAGCATTTT.

This clonotype occurred a few times. The V and J genes are TRBV2 and TRBJ1-1; perhaps TRBD1 as D (5 bases). Trimming removed 10 bases at V and 3 bases at J, with 18 bases between. CDR3 size: 14 residues. Per the germline V gene, CDR1 is SNHLY and CDR2 is FYNNEI. Here the CDR3 DNA reads TGTGCCACGGGGGGGACGGGAGGATACACTGAAGCTTTCTTT. Its protein product is CATGGTGGYTEAFF. Filled out from reference TRBV2 and TRBJ1-1, the complete variable domain reads EPEVTQTPSHQVTQMGQEVILRCVPISNHLYFYWYRQILGQKVEFLVSFYNNEISEKSEIFDDQFSVERPDGSNFTLKIRSTKLEDSAMYFCATGGTGGYTEAFFGQGTRLTVV.

This clonotype is medium-sized. The chain joins TRBV5-1 to TRBJ2-5; D is perhaps TRBD1 (6 bases). The germline V gene has CDR1 SGHRS and CDR2 YFSETQ. The CDR3 is 16 amino acids. The ends were cut back, 0 bases at V and 5 bases at J, with 17 bases in the middle. This CDR3 is CASSLAGGDSGETQYF. The CDR3 DNA reads TGCGCCAGCAGCTTGGCTGGGGGCGATTCAGGCGAGACCCAGTACTTC.

This clonotype was seen more than once but under ten times. The chain uses TRBV15 and TRBJ2-3; maybe TRBD1 (5 bases). With 5 bases removed from V and 0 bases from J, the gap between germline ends came to 15 bases. This CDR3 has 16 residues. Germline V CDR1 and CDR2: LNHNV, YYDKDF (reference sequence). The CDR3 nucleotides are TGTGCCACCAGCGGAAGACAGCCTGCTAGCACAGATACGCAGTATTTT. Translated, it gives CATSGRQPASTDTQYF.

The rearrangement links TRBV7-2 to TRBJ1-1; 9 bases are a match to TRBD1. CDR1 and CDR2 (germline): SGHTA, FQGNSA. The trim removed 1 base at V and 11 bases at J, leaving 5 bases unmatched. The CDR3 totals 13 residues. Here the CDR3 DNA reads TGTGCCAGCAGCTTAGGGACCGGGACAGGGGCTTTCTTT. It translates to CASSLGTGTGAFF.

The V and J genes are TRBV12-3 or TRBV12-4 and TRBJ1-2, with D possibly TRBD1 on 5 matching bases. There are 13 residues in the CDR3. V was trimmed by 2 bases and J by 6 bases, leaving 10 bases between them. As DNA, the CDR3 is TGTGCCAGCAGTTTATTGGCAGGGAATGGCTACACCTTC. Amino acid sequence: CASSLLAGNGYTF.

This chain connects TRBV6-5 to TRBJ1-2; 7 bases are a match to TRBD1. The CDR3 is 15 residues long. Trimming at V came to 7 bases and at J to 4 bases, leaving 12 bases not matched to a gene. Looked up from germline, CDR1 is MNHEY and CDR2 is SVGAGI. The CDR3 loop reads CASNRDGQAPYGYTF. The CDR3 coding sequence is TGTGCCAGCAACCGGGATGGACAGGCCCCCTATGGCTACACCTTC.

The rearrangement links TRBV6-6 to TRBJ1-5, with TRBD1 as a possible D gene (5 bases). The CDR3 extends over 16 amino acids. Trimming stripped 7 bases from V and 0 bases from J, with 16 bases between. Germline V gene sequence: CDR1 MNHNY, CDR2 SVGAGI (reference sequence). The CDR3 region has the DNA TGTGCCAGCACCGGGGCCGGGATTTATAGCAATCAGCCCCAGCATTTT. The encoded protein is CASTGAGIYSNQPQHF.

The chain combines TRBV7-2 with TRBJ2-1; possible D gene TRBD2, 5 bases. Trimming stripped 7 bases from V and 0 bases from J, with 10 bases between. Germline V gene lookup returns CDR1 SGHTA and CDR2 FQGNSA. The length of the CDR3 is 14 residues. The CDR3 here is CASNPGNSYNEQFF. The CDR3 DNA sequence: TGTGCCAGCAACCCGGGAAACTCCTACAATGAGCAGTTCTTC.

This clonotype was counted a few times. The J gene is TRBJ1-5, the V gene TRBV4-2, with D maybe TRBD1 (6 bases). V lost 4 bases to trimming and J lost 3 bases, with 16 bases between them. The CDR3 is 16 residues long. Germline CDR1 LGHNA, CDR2 YNFKEQ. CDR3 protein: CASSREGGEDNQPQHF. In DNA form, the CDR3 reads TGTGCCAGCAGCCGCGAAGGGGGAGAAGACAATCAGCCCCAGCATTTT.

The gene calls are TRBV5-4 and TRBJ2-1; tentatively, D is TRBD1 (5 bases). The CDR3 consists of 16 residues. Per germline, CDR1 SGHNT and CDR2 YYREEE (reference sequence). The ends were cut back, 3 bases at V and 0 bases at J, with 13 bases in the middle. The CDR3 DNA reads as TGTGCCAGCAGCTCACAGGTGATTAGCTCCTACAATGAGCAGTTCTTC. This codes for CASSSQVISSYNEQFF.

This clonotype was counted between two and nine times. J is TRBJ1-1 and V is TRBV7-9; D call uncertain. The CDR3 runs to 16 residues. In germline, CDR1 is SEHNR, CDR2 FQNEAQ (reference sequence). Trimming took off 5 bases at V and 1 base at J, with 17 bases between the two ends. CDR3 sequence (DNA): TGTGCCAGCAGCCCCCGTGGGATTACCGAGAACACTGAAGCTTTCTTT. Its protein is CASSPRGITENTEAFF. The full variable domain, rest sourced from reference TRBV7-9 and TRBJ1-1, is DTGVSQNPRHKITKRGQNVTFRCDPISEHNRLYWYRQTLGQGPEFLTYFQNEAQLEKSRLLSDRFSAERPKGSFSTLEIQRTEQGDSAMYLCASSPRGITENTEAFFGQGTRLTVV.

This clonotype has more than one count but fewer than ten. The J gene is TRBJ2-7, the V gene TRBV7-7; perhaps TRBD1 as D (5 bases). CDR1 and CDR2 from the germline V gene are SSHAT and FNYEAQ (reference sequence). V was pared by 0 bases and J by 9 bases, with 12 bases between. The CDR3 is 13 amino acids. The chain's CDR3 is CASSLAQGWAQYF. Here the CDR3 DNA reads TGTGCCAGCAGCTTAGCGCAGGGTTGGGCGCAGTACTTC.

The chain uses TRBV20-1 and TRBJ2-7, with 7 bases matching TRBD2. Germline V gene data show CDR1 as DFQATT and CDR2 as SNEGSKA (reference sequence). Unmatched junction bases numbered 11, after V lost 5 bases and J lost 7 bases. The CDR3 covers 13 residues. CDR3 sequence (DNA): TGCAGTGCTTCTCTAGCGGAGGGATGGGAGCAGTACTTC. Translated: CSASLAEGWEQYF.

Ten or more counts support this clonotype. This chain joins TRBV7-2 and TRBJ2-5; D is undetermined. The ends were cut back, 4 bases at V and 2 bases at J, with 11 bases in the middle. From germline, CDR1 is SGHTA and CDR2 FQGNSA. The CDR3 contains 14 residues. The CDR3 coding sequence is TGTGCCAGCAGCTCCCCCGGCCCACAAGAGACCCAGTACTTC. Protein sequence: CASSSPGPQETQYF.

This clonotype was seen only a few times. The V gene is TRBV5-1, the J gene TRBJ2-2; the match to TRBD1 covers 12 bases. This CDR3 has 16 amino acids. The germline V gene has CDR1 SGHRS and CDR2 YFSETQ. After removal of 4 bases from V and 3 bases from J, the junction contained 4 bases not matched to a gene. CDR3 protein: CASSTGQGADTGELFF. The CDR3 nucleotides read TGCGCCAGCAGCACGGGACAGGGGGCGGACACCGGGGAGCTGTTTTTT.

This clonotype was detected only a few times. The CDR3 spells CASSSPGQGSEQYV. CDR3 nucleotide sequence: TGTGCCAGCAGTTCCCCGGGACAGGGGAGCGAGCAGTACGTC. The V call is TRBV28, the J call TRBJ2-7; 10 positions agree with TRBD1. There are 14 residues in the CDR3. Germline loops: CDR1 MDHEN, CDR2 SYDVKM. V was clipped by 4 bases and J by 6 bases; unmatched bases: 6.

This rearrangement joins TRBV11-2 to TRBJ1-2; D uncertain. Trimming shortened V by 5 bases and J by 5 bases, and 9 bases separated the two germline ends. Germline V gene data show CDR1 as SGHAT and CDR2 as FQNNGV. This CDR3 is 12 amino acids long. The CDR3 loop is CASSPRLYGYTF. In DNA, the CDR3 is TGTGCCAGCAGCCCCCGATTGTATGGCTACACCTTC.

This clonotype turned up a few times. This sequence joins TRBV5-1 and TRBJ2-1; D ambiguous. Germline V gene lookup returns CDR1 SGHRS and CDR2 YFSETQ. This CDR3 spans 16 amino acids. Trimming took off 3 bases at V and 10 bases at J, with 23 bases between the two ends. The CDR3 DNA reads TGCGCCAGCAGCTGGTGGAACCGGGCCGTCCTGAGGGAGCAGTTCTTC. It is translated as CASSWWNRAVLREQFF.

The sample holds many counts of this clonotype. The chain has TRBV28 and TRBJ1-1; D might be TRBD1 (5 bases). This CDR3 contains 13 residues. The germline gives CDR1 MDHEN, CDR2 SYDVKM. Trimming left V 6 bases short and J 10 bases short, with 18 bases between. This chain's CDR3 is CASSPAPGITAFF. Written as DNA, the CDR3 is TGTGCCAGCAGCCCTGCCCCAGGGATTACAGCTTTCTTT.

V is TRBV18 and J is TRBJ1-1; D possibly corresponds to TRBD1 (5 bases). The CDR3 sequence is 16 residues long. Germline loops: CDR1 KGHSH, CDR2 LQKENI. V was trimmed by 4 bases and J by 3 bases, leaving 18 bases between them. CDR3 loop: CASSRFLSRDDTEAFF. The CDR3 DNA sequence: TGTGCCAGCTCACGCTTCTTGTCCCGGGACGACACTGAAGCTTTCTTT.

The chain joins TRBV12-3 or TRBV12-4 to TRBJ1-1, with D tentatively TRBD1 (5 bases). This CDR3 region has 14 residues. The V end lost 3 bases, the J end lost 5 bases, and 13 bases lay between the germline ends. This CDR3 reads CASSFSGEGTEAFF. The CDR3 DNA follows: TGTGCCAGCAGTTTCTCGGGGGAGGGTACTGAAGCTTTCTTT.

V and J are TRBV7-2 and TRBJ2-3; D is possibly TRBD1 (5 bases). The ends were cut back, 1 base at V and 10 bases at J, with 12 bases in the middle. This CDR3 spans 13 amino acids. CDR1 is SGHTA, CDR2 FQGNSA, per germline. The CDR3 bases are TGTGCCAGCAGCTTAGAGGGATCCAGGGCGCAGTATTTT. Protein product: CASSLEGSRAQYF.

This clonotype came up a few times. The chain has TRBV5-1 and TRBJ2-2; D is unresolved. CDR1 SGHRS and CDR2 YFSETQ come from the germline V gene. The length of the CDR3 is 14 residues. Trimming removed 4 bases from V and 6 bases from J, with 13 bases in between. CDR3 region: CASSPDQVPGELFF. CDR3 DNA: TGCGCCAGCAGCCCCGACCAGGTTCCCGGGGAGCTGTTTTTT. The full variable domain, completed using reference TRBV5-1 and TRBJ2-2, is KAGVTQTPRYLIKTRGQQVTLSCSPISGHRSVSWYQQTPGQGLQFLFEYFSETQRNKGNFPGRFSGRQFSNSRSEMNVSTLELGDSALYLCASSPDQVPGELFFGEGSRLTVL.

The chain couples TRBV27 to TRBJ1-1; TRBD1 is a possible D gene (5 bases). Between the trimmed V and J ends, which lost 3 bases and 4 bases, there was a span of 18 bases. The germline V gene has CDR1 MNHEY and CDR2 SMNVEV (reference sequence). CDR3 length: 16 residues. The CDR3 region is CASSFPSGPRATEAFF. As DNA, the CDR3 is TGTGCCAGCAGTTTCCCCTCGGGACCCCGGGCCACTGAAGCTTTCTTT.

This clonotype has at least ten counts. The chain links TRBV5-1 to TRBJ2-2; D is ambiguous. Deletions cut 3 bases from V and 0 bases from J, with 0 bases between. This CDR3 spans 12 amino acids. Germline V gene sequence: CDR1 SGHRS, CDR2 YFSETQ. The CDR3 reads CASSSNTGELFF. CDR3 nucleotide sequence: TGCGCCAGCAGCTCGAACACCGGGGAGCTGTTTTTT. Variable domain in full (rest from reference TRBV5-1 and TRBJ2-2): KAGVTQTPRYLIKTRGQQVTLSCSPISGHRSVSWYQQTPGQGLQFLFEYFSETQRNKGNFPGRFSGRQFSNSRSEMNVSTLELGDSALYLCASSSNTGELFFGEGSRLTVL.

A few counts support this clonotype. The chain employs TRBV7-9 and TRBJ2-1, with a weak D call TRBD1 (6 bases). Germline V gives CDR1 SEHNR, CDR2 FQNEAQ (reference sequence). V lost 5 bases and J lost 0, with 17 bases in between. The CDR3 loop spans 17 amino acids. CDR3 DNA sequence: TGTGCCAGCAGCCCAAACCAGGGGTTCAGCTCCTACAATGAGCAGTTCTTC. Encoded protein: CASSPNQGFSSYNEQFF.